The clone carrying this TCR beta chain was seen more than once but under ten times. Its antigen is not identified. The data are from a study of T cell repertoires in cytomegalovirus infection. Across the whole study: HLA-C-restricted CMV epitopes, recently identified, and well-studied HLA-B-restricted ones were used by the study.

Germline loops: CDR1 SGHDN, CDR2 FVKESK. CDR3 length: 15 residues. Trimming took off 4 bases at V and 1 base at J, with 13 bases between the two ends. MiXCR, run by TCRdb on the reads, gives a single entry per CDR3 protein. The table records about 890,000 distinct CDR3 sequences, around 31% of them present only once. The specimen was cultured CD8+ T cells from PBMCs, collected from culture after CMV antigen stimulation. This clonotype originated in a human donor in good health (CMV status not recorded). Some clones in this sample may be carry-over from other donors' samples. V gene TRBV14 combines with J gene TRBJ1-1; D gene ambiguous. The DNA of the CDR3 is TGTGCCAGCAGCCCAACGTGGGTCCCGAACACTGAAGCTTTCTTT. Encoded protein: CASSPTWVPNTEAFF. The variable domain in full, with the rest retrieved from reference TRBV14 and TRBJ1-1, is EAGVTQFPSHSVIEKGQTVTLRCDPISGHDNLYWYRRVMGKEIKFLLHFVKESKQDESGMPNNRFLAERTGGTYSTLKVQPAELEDSGVYFCASSPTWVPNTEAFFGQGTRLTVV.